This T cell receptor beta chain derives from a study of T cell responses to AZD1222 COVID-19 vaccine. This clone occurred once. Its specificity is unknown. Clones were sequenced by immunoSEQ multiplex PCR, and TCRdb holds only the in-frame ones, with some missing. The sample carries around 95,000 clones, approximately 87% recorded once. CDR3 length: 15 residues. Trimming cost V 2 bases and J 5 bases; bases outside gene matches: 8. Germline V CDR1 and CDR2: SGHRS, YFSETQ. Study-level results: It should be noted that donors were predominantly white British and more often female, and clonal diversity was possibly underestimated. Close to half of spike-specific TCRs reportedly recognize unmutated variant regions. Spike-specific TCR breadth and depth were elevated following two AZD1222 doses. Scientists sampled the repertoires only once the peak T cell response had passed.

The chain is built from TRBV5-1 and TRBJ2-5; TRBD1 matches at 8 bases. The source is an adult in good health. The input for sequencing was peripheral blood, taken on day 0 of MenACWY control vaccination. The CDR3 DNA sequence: TGCGCCAGCAGCTTAGGACAGGGTAGCGCGGAGACCCAGTACTTC. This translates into CASSLGQGSAETQYF.